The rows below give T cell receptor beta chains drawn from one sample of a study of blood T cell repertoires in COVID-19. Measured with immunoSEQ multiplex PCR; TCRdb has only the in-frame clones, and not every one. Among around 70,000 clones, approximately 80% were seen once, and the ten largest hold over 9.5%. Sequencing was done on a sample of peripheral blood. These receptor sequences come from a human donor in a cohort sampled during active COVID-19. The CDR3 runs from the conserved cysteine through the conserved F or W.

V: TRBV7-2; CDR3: CASSLLRPGTGDNEQFF
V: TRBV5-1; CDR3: CASSSPFNNEQFF
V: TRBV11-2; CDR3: CASSLAGGQNTEAFF
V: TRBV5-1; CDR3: CASSLAAGRGMSPLHF
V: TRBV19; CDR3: CASTPSYTGELFF
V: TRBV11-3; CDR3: CASSLIGGALETGNTIYF
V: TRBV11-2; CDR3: CASSPGGGDTQYF
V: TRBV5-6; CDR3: CASSFGTAYEQYF
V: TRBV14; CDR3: CASSQYSGVFGETQYF
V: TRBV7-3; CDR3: CASSPTLATSTDTQYF
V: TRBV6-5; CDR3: CASGYGGTPDEQYF
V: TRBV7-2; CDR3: CASRGAAQGAFGTQYF
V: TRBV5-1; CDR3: CASSLEAGHTEAFF
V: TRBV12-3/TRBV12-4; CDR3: CASSLQNYGYTF
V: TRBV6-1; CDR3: CASSALLGTSGRAYEQFF
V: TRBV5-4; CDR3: CASSPKGGRRTGELFF
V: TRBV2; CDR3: CASSGDRGRNEKLFF
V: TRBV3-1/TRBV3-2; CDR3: CASSPGGYGNYGYTF
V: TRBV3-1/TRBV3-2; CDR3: CASSLEAGGYTF
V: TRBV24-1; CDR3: CATSDSPGLAGPTDTQYF
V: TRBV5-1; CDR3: CASSWETGGNQPQHF
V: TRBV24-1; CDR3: CATSLGGNGNQPQHF
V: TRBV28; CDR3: CASSLVGRGQMNTEAFF
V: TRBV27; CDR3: CASSLQGYGYTF
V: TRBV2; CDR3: CASTGSGENQETQYF
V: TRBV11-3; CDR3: CASSLSARIIQYF
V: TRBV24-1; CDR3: CATSDLNRDQPQHF
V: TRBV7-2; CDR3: CASSPRRDQPQHF
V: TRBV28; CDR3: CASTKGGAINEKLFF
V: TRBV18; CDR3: CATGELEFGNTIYF
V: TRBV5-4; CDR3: CASSGTRTGADNTEAFF
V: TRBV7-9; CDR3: CASTLGSLNTEAFF
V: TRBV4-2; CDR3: CASSQVSGGGDFSYEQYF
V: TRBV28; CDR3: CASSRPNSSGNTIYF
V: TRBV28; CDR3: CASSVGTVEAFF
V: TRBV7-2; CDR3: CASSSGLAGVLRMNEQFF
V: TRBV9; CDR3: CASRPSQGRANYGYTF
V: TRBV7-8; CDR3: CASSLRDRAYEQYF
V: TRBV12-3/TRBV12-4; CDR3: CASSNTVIYGYTF
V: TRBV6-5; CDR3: CASRPRAGNEQFF
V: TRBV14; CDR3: CASSQARNTEAFF
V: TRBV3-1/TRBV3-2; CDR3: CASSPERGGNTDTQYF
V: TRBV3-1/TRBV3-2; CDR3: CASSRDSYSNQPQHF
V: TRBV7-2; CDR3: CASSSSGGNTEAFF
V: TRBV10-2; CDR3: CASSEAYEQYF
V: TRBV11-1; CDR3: CASRAGTFANTGELFF
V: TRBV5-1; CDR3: CASSFQPRDRTDTQYF
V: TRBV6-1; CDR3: CASSEEGLAGSYEQYF
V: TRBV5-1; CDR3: CASSLYSGGSYNEQFF
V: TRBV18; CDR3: CASSPPSGGNEQFF
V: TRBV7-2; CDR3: CASRKLQGAYNEQFF
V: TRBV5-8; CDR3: CASSLGLADFNEQFF
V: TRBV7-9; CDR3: CASSFGGDGPDTQYF
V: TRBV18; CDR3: CASSQATSGNYEQYF
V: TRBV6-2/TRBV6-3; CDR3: CASSYRQGARTEAFF
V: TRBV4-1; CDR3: CASSQERAQGRYYGYTF
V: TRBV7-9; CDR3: CASSLKAGASYNEQFF